The 20 T cell receptor beta chains given below trace back to one sample, sequenced in a study of a mutant IDH1 vaccine in newly diagnosed glioma. Time point denoted: week 23, last vaccination. With topical imiquimod, each dose of the vaccine consisted of 300 ug of mutant IDH1 20-mer peptide. Sequenced by immunoSEQ multiplex PCR; TCRdb stores in-frame clones only, minus some. Of approximately 66,000 clones in the sample, under 90% were seen once. Their recognized antigens are unknown. The source material was PBMCs, sampled from a glioma patient whose treatment included an IDH1 peptide vaccine. The receptors originated from a man aged 18 to 29 with glioma.

The V call is TRBV18, the J call TRBJ2-7, with D perhaps TRBD2 (7 bases). Germline CDR1 and CDR2: KGHSH and LQKENI. Trimming stripped 3 bases from V and 7 bases from J, with 28 bases between. The CDR3 totals 18 residues. CDR3 coding DNA: TGTGCCAGCTCACCGGGGGGCGCGGGAGAGGGAACCCTACGTGAGCAGTACTTC. Amino acids: CASSPGGAGEGTLREQYF. The full variable domain, rest sourced from reference TRBV18 and TRBJ2-7, is NAGVMQNPRHLVRRRGQEARLRCSPMKGHSHVYWYRQLPEEGLKFMVYLQKENIIDESGMPKERFSAEFPKEGPSILRIQQVVRGDSAAYFCASSPGGAGEGTLREQYFGPGTRLTVT.

The gene calls are TRBV4-1 and TRBJ2-5; no clear D. The CDR3 length is 15 residues. Trimming cost V 3 bases and J 6 bases, with 17 bases left between them. Germline CDR1 MGHRA, CDR2 YSYEKL. The CDR3, as DNA: TGCGCCAGCAGCCACCAAGGATCGGAGTCCCAGACCCAGTACTTC. Amino acid sequence: CASSHQGSESQTQYF.

This clone has a single count. The chain carries TRBV19 and TRBJ1-1; D gene unclear. CDR1 and CDR2 from the germline V gene are LNHDA and SQIVND (reference sequence). This CDR3 contains 18 residues. Deletions cut 1 base from V and 2 bases from J, with 20 bases between. As DNA, the CDR3 is TGTGCCAGTAGTATAGCCCCTGGCCGGTTTTTCACTAACACTGAAGCTTTCTTT. It yields the protein CASSIAPGRFFTNTEAFF.

CDR3 DNA sequence: TGTGCCAGCAGCTTCCAAACAGGGGCTGAAGCTTTCTTT. This codes for CASSFQTGAEAFF. The V call is TRBV7-2, the J call TRBJ1-1, with 7 bases fitting TRBD1. Germline V gene lookup returns CDR1 SGHTA and CDR2 FQGNSA. The CDR3 has 13 residues. Trimming took 3 bases from V and 6 from J; bases not matched to a gene: 4.

In nucleotides, the CDR3 is TGTGCCACCAGCTGGGTTGGGGGCTCCTATGGCTACACCTTC. Encoded protein: CATSWVGGSYGYTF. The rearrangement joins TRBV15 to TRBJ1-2; maybe TRBD1 (6 bases). CDR3 size: 14 residues. The germline CDR1 and CDR2 sequences are LNHNV and YYDKDF (reference sequence). V dropped 5 bases and J dropped 4 bases, with 14 bases sitting between them. The variable domain in full, completed from reference TRBV15 and TRBJ1-2, reads DAMVIQNPRYQVTQFGKPVTLSCSQTLNHNVMYWYQQKSSQAPKLLFHYYDKDFNNEADTPDNFQSRRPNTSFCFLDIRSPGLGDTAMYLCATSWVGGSYGYTFGSGTRLTVV.

V and J are TRBV2 and TRBJ1-5; D gene ambiguous. Germline V gene sequence: CDR1 SNHLY, CDR2 FYNNEI. The CDR3 is 13 residues long. Trimming left V 6 bases short and J 4 bases short, with 10 bases between. CDR3 sequence reads: CASRAGLNQPQHF. CDR3 DNA: TGTGCCAGCAGGGCCGGGCTAAATCAGCCCCAGCATTTT.

This clone was recorded once. The gene calls are TRBV18 and TRBJ1-3, with a weak D call TRBD1 (6 bases). CDR3 length: 15 amino acids. Germline V gene sequence: CDR1 KGHSH, CDR2 LQKENI. With 5 bases removed from V and 5 bases from J, the gap between germline ends came to 16 bases. CDR3: CASSSPGERRNTIYF. In DNA form, the CDR3 reads TGTGCCAGCTCATCCCCAGGGGAGCGGCGAAACACCATATATTTT.

The sample holds one count of this clone. V and J are TRBV19 and TRBJ1-5; TRBD1 matches at 9 bases. There are 14 residues in the CDR3. After removal of 9 bases from V and 0 bases from J, the junction contained 3 bases not matched to a gene. Germline assignment: CDR1 LNHDA and CDR2 SQIVND (reference sequence). The CDR3 sequence: CASRTGDSNQPQHF. The CDR3 nucleotides read TGTGCCAGCAGGACAGGGGATAGCAATCAGCCCCAGCATTTT. Based on the CDR3 plus reference TRBV19 and TRBJ1-5, the full variable domain is DGGITQSPKYLFRKEGQNVTLSCEQNLNHDAMYWYRQDPGQGLRLIYYSQIVNDFQKGDIAEGYSVSREKKESFPLTVTSAQKNPTAFYLCASRTGDSNQPQHFGDGTRLSIL.

The J gene is TRBJ2-2, the V gene TRBV7-2; no clear D. The CDR3 loop spans 13 amino acids. The V gene lost 3 bases and the J gene lost 1 base, with 3 bases spanning the gap. CDR1 and CDR2 from the germline V gene are SGHTA and FQGNSA. The CDR3 is CASSFGNTGELFF. For the CDR3, the DNA is TGTGCCAGCAGCTTCGGGAACACCGGGGAGCTGTTTTTT.

This chain's CDR3 is CASSLALGPDTQYF. CDR3 DNA sequence: TGTGCCAGCAGCTTAGCGCTAGGTCCAGATACGCAGTATTTT. This chain connects TRBV7-2 to TRBJ2-3; no reliable D call. Deletions cut 0 bases from V and 4 bases from J, with 8 bases between. CDR1 is SGHTA, CDR2 FQGNSA, per germline. This CDR3 is 14 amino acids long.

The V gene is TRBV2, the J gene TRBJ2-2; no firm D call. Germline V lookup: CDR1 SNHLY, CDR2 FYNNEI. CDR3 size: 15 residues. V shed 6 bases and J shed 4 bases, with 15 bases lying between them. CDR3 loop: CASRIRAAITGELFF. The DNA of the CDR3 is TGTGCCAGCAGGATCCGGGCCGCTATCACCGGGGAGCTGTTTTTT.

The chain is built from TRBV30 and TRBJ1-1, with TRBD1 as a possible D gene (5 bases). Trimming removed 3 bases from V and 1 base from J, with 9 bases in between. Germline V lookup: CDR1 GTSNPN, CDR2 SVGIG (reference sequence). This CDR3 spans 13 amino acids. Here the CDR3 DNA reads TGTGCCTGGAGCAGGGATGGGAACACTGAAGCTTTCTTT. Its protein is CAWSRDGNTEAFF.

The chain links TRBV10-3 to TRBJ1-1; weak D call: TRBD1 (5 bases). CDR3 length: 14 amino acids. V was clipped by 6 bases and J by 0 bases, with 11 bases between them. CDR1 and CDR2 (germline): ENHRY, SYGVKD. The CDR3 nucleotides read TGTGCCATCAGAGAAGGGGAGATGAACACTGAAGCTTTCTTT. This sequence encodes CAIREGEMNTEAFF.

The V call is TRBV27, the J call TRBJ1-5, with D possibly matching TRBD1 (6 bases). V lost 4 bases, J lost 4 bases, and 14 bases lay in between. The CDR3 is 15 amino acids. Germline V gene data show CDR1 as MNHEY and CDR2 as SMNVEV (reference sequence). The CDR3 reads CASSSTRTENQPQHF. CDR3 DNA sequence: TGTGCCAGCAGTTCGACCCGGACAGAGAATCAGCCCCAGCATTTT.

The chain has TRBV30 and TRBJ1-5; D perhaps matches TRBD1 (6 bases). This CDR3 is 16 amino acids long. Trimming removed 3 bases from V and 2 bases from J, with 17 bases in between. Germline assignment: CDR1 GTSNPN and CDR2 SVGIG (reference sequence). This CDR3 is CAWRDRASLGNQPQHF. In nucleotides, the CDR3 is TGTGCCTGGAGGGACAGAGCCTCCTTGGGCAATCAGCCCCAGCATTTT.

The CDR3 nucleotides are TGTGCCAGCAGCTTAGGGACAGGGATCTTGGAGACCCAGTACTTC. Protein product: CASSLGTGILETQYF. This chain joins TRBV7-9 and TRBJ2-5, with 8 bases aligning to TRBD1. V lost 1 base and J lost 5; bases outside the gene matches: 6. The length of the CDR3 is 15 residues. In germline, CDR1 is SEHNR, CDR2 FQNEAQ (reference sequence).

This chain links TRBV30 with TRBJ2-2, with D unclear. The CDR3 has 13 residues. The germline V and J ends were trimmed by 3 bases and 2 bases, with 7 bases remaining between them. In germline, CDR1 is GTSNPN, CDR2 SVGIG (reference sequence). The CDR3 region is CAWSGQNTGELFF. The CDR3 region has the DNA TGTGCCTGGAGCGGGCAAAACACCGGGGAGCTGTTTTTT. Together with reference TRBV30 and TRBJ2-2, the CDR3 gives the full variable domain: SQTIHQWPATLVQPVGSPLSLECTVEGTSNPNLYWYRQAAGRGLQLLFYSVGIGQISSEVPQNLSASRPQDRQFILSSKKLLLSDSGFYLCAWSGQNTGELFFGEGSRLTVL.

V and J are TRBV29-1 and TRBJ1-2; D uncertain. The CDR3 runs to 13 residues. V was clipped by 0 bases and J by 6 bases, with 11 bases between them. Germline values: CDR1 SQVTM, CDR2 ANQGSEA. The CDR3 here is CSVEDPFEDGYTF. The DNA for the CDR3 is TGCAGCGTTGAAGATCCCTTCGAGGATGGCTACACCTTC. Together with reference TRBV29-1 and TRBJ1-2, the CDR3 gives the full variable domain: SAVISQKPSRDICQRGTSLTIQCQVDSQVTMMFWYRQQPGQSLTLIATANQGSEATYESGFVIDKFPISRPNLTFSTLTVSNMSPEDSSIYLCSVEDPFEDGYTFGSGTRLTVV.

The chain links TRBV5-1 to TRBJ2-4; TRBD1 matches at 9 bases. CDR1 is SGHRS and CDR2 is YFSETQ in the germline V gene. Losses at the gene ends were 4 bases for V and 9 bases for J; bases not matched to a gene: 17. The CDR3 is made up of 17 amino acids. The CDR3 DNA sequence: TGCGCCAGCAGCAGTCCTACCGGGACAGGGTCCCGGGTCATTCAGTACTTC. It yields the protein CASSSPTGTGSRVIQYF.

V is TRBV28 and J is TRBJ2-7, with D tentatively TRBD1 (7 bases). Germline V gene data show CDR1 as MDHEN and CDR2 as SYDVKM. The length of the CDR3 is 14 residues. Trimming stripped 8 bases from V and 6 bases from J, with 20 bases between. The CDR3 DNA follows: TGTGCCAGCGTTTCAGACAGGGAGGTTGGCGAGCAGTACTTC. It codes for CASVSDREVGEQYF.